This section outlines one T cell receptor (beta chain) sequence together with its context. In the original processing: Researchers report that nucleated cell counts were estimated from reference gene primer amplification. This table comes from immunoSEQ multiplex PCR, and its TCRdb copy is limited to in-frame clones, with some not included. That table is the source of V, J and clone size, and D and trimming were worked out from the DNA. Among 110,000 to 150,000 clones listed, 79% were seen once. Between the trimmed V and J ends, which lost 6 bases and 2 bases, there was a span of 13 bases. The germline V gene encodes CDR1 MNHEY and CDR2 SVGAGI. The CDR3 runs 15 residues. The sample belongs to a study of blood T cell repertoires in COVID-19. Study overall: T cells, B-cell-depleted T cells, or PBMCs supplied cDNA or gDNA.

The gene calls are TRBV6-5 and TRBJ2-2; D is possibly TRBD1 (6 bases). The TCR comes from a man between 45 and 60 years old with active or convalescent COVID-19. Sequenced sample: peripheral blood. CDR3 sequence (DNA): TGTGCCAGCAGCGCCGGGACATTCAACACCGGGGAGCTGTTTTTT. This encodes CASSAGTFNTGELFF.